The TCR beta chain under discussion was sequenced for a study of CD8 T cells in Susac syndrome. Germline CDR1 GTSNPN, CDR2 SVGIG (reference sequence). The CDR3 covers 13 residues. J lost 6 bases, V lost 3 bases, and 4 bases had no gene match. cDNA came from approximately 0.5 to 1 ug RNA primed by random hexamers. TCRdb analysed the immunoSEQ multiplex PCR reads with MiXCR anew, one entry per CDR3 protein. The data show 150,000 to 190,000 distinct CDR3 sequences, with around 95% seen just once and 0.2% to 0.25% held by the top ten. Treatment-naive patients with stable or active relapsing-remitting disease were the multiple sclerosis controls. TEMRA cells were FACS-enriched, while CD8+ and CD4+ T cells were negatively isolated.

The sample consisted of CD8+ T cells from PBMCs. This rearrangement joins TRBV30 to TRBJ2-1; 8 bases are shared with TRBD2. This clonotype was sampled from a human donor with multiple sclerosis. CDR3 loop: CAWSGGGLNEQFF. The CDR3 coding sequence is TGTGCCTGGAGCGGCGGGGGGCTCAATGAGCAGTTCTTC.